A single sample gave rise to the 12 T cell receptor beta chains below, sequenced in a study of post-analysis software for immune sequencing data. The study's findings and limits: Five or six TRBV segments were more frequent in patients than controls; TRBV5-6, TRBV5-1 and TRBV20-1 belonged to this group.

These receptors are not linked to any known antigen. Unique molecular identifiers featured in each of the TCR beta cDNA libraries. In TCRdb, the PCR reads were re-called with MiXCR into one record per CDR3 protein. The sample includes more than 450,000 distinct CDR3 sequences, about a third of them seen just once. The sequenced sample consisted of blood. These receptors were taken from a girl under 18 with multiple sclerosis.

The genes are TRBV12-3 or TRBV12-4 and TRBJ2-4, with TRBD2 identical over 8 bases. This CDR3 is built from 14 residues. Losses at the gene ends were 5 bases for V and 8 bases for J; bases not matched to a gene: 8. In DNA form, the CDR3 reads TGTGCCAGCAGTCCTATAGCGGGGACGTACATTCAGTACTTC. Translated, it gives CASSPIAGTYIQYF.

The rearrangement uses TRBV5-1 and TRBJ2-7; D might be TRBD2 (5 bases). The J call could be wrong; TRBJ2-5 is a better fit for the DNA end. The germline CDR1 and CDR2 sequences are SGHRS and YFSETQ. The CDR3 is made up of 14 amino acids. The chain's CDR3 is CASSSGVRGETQYF. In DNA form, the CDR3 reads TGCGCCAGCAGCTCCGGGGTAAGAGGAGAGACCCAGTACTTC.

The CDR3 protein is CASSLARLLGGQETQYF. As DNA, the CDR3 is TGTGCCAGCAGCTTGGCGAGGCTCCTGGGGGGGCAAGAGACCCAGTACTTC. J is TRBJ2-5 and V is TRBV5-7; 7 nucleotides align to TRBD2. TRBV5-7 is known as an ORF, though its function is uncertain. The CDR3 covers 17 residues. Germline trimming cut 0 bases from V and 2 bases from J; bases unmatched to any gene: 10.

Only a few counts were recorded for this clonotype. A junction boundary mismatches the germline segment, possibly from a read error. The rearrangement uses TRBV7-9 and TRBJ2-1; the match to TRBD2 covers 7 bases. The CDR3 length is 16 residues. The V gene's germline CDR1 is SEHNR and CDR2 FQNEAQ (reference sequence). The DNA for the CDR3 is TGTGCCGGCAGCTTAGCTATGGGGGAGGGAGGCAATGAGCAGTTCTTC. Translation: CAGSLAMGEGGNEQFF.

V is TRBV12-3 or TRBV12-4 and J is TRBJ2-3, with 11 bases identical to TRBD2. V shed 4 bases and J 2 bases; nucleotides not matched to a gene: 14. The length of the CDR3 is 19 residues. DNA for the CDR3: TGTGCCAGCAGTTACCGGGGTAGCGGGGGGGTTCTCTACACAGATACGCAGTATTTT. Encoded protein: CASSYRGSGGVLYTDTQYF.

V gene TRBV25-1 combines with J gene TRBJ1-5; weak D call: TRBD1 (5 bases). The J call may be wrong; the DNA end is better matched by TRBJ2-3. CDR1 MGHDK and CDR2 SYGVNS come from the germline V gene. The length of the CDR3 is 13 residues. The CDR3 region is CASGTGVGQPQYF. The CDR3 region has the DNA TGTGCCAGCGGTACAGGTGTAGGGCAGCCCCAGTATTTT.

There are many counts of this clonotype. The chain uses TRBV29-1 and TRBJ2-7, with no clear D. The germline CDR1 and CDR2 sequences are SQVTM and ANQGSEA. The V end was cut by 6 bases, the J end by 4 bases, with 16 bases between. CDR3 length: 13 amino acids. CDR3 bases: TGCAGCGTGCTACCCCCGGGTAGTTACGAGCAGTACTTC. It yields the protein CSVLPPGSYEQYF.

The chain has TRBV6-2 or TRBV6-3 and TRBJ2-2; D not resolved. CDR3 length equals 13 residues. Trimming removed 2 bases from V and 7 bases from J, with 8 bases in between. Germline CDR1 MNHEY, CDR2 SVGEGT. CDR3 region: CASSYGYGGELFF. CDR3 DNA: TGTGCCAGCAGTTACGGGTATGGCGGGGAGCTGTTTTTT.

In its sample, this clonotype was seen a few times. This rearrangement joins TRBV20-1 to TRBJ1-2; 7 bases align to TRBD1. Germline trimming cut 6 bases from V and 2 bases from J; bases unmatched to any gene: 3. CDR1 is DFQATT, CDR2 SNEGSKA, per germline (reference sequence). This CDR3 region has 12 residues. DNA for the CDR3: TGCAGTGCCGCGGACAGGAACTATGGCTACACCTTC. It yields the protein CSAADRNYGYTF.

V and J are TRBV27 and TRBJ2-1; D possibly corresponds to TRBD2 (6 bases). The CDR3 consists of 15 residues. Germline CDR1 reads MNHEY; CDR2 reads SMNVEV (reference sequence). V was clipped by 8 bases and J by 7 bases, with 21 bases between them. The CDR3 spells CASVRTGARANEQFF. CDR3 DNA sequence: TGTGCCAGCGTCCGGACGGGAGCCCGCGCTAATGAGCAGTTCTTC.

This clonotype was seen a few times. V gene TRBV6-5 combines with J gene TRBJ2-5; TRBD2 agrees at 9 bases. V lost 0 bases to trimming and J lost 7 bases; unmatched junction nucleotides: 9. CDR3 size: 16 residues. Germline V lookup: CDR1 MNHEY, CDR2 SVGAGI. CDR3 region: CASSYSLAGGRVTQYF. The CDR3 DNA is TGTGCCAGCAGTTACTCGTTGGCGGGGGGGAGGGTGACCCAGTACTTC.

This clonotype has more than one count but fewer than ten. The DNA of the CDR3 is TGTGCCACCAGCGCTGGGAGGTCGGCCTTGCTTGGGGCCAACGTCCTGACTTTC. This translates into CATSAGRSALLGANVLTF. The chain recombines TRBV15 with TRBJ2-6; possibly TRBD2 for D (6 bases). Per the germline V gene, CDR1 is LNHNV and CDR2 is YYDKDF (reference sequence). This CDR3 spans 18 amino acids. Deletions cut 5 bases from V and 3 bases from J, with 20 bases between.